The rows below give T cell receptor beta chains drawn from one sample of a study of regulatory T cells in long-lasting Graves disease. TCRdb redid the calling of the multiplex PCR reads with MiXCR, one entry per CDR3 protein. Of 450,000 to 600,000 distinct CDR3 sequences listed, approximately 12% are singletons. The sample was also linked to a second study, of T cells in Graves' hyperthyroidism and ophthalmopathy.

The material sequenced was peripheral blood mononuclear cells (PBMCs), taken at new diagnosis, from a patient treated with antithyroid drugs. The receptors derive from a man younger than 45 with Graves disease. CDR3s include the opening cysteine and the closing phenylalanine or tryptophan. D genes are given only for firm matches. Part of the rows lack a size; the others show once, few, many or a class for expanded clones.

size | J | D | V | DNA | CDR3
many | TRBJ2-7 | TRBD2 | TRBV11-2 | TGTGCCAGCAGCCCTGGAACTAGCGGCCCGCCCTACGAGCAGTACTTC | CASSPGTSGPPYEQYF
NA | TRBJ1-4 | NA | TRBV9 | TGTGCCAGCAGCGTAGGGGGGCGGAGGTATGAAAAACTGTTTTTT | CASSVGGRRYEKLFF
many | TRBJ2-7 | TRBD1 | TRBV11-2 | TGTGCCAGCAGGTCCTACAGGGGGAGGTACGAGCAGTACTTC | CASRSYRGRYEQYF
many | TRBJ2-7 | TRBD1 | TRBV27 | TGTGCCAGCAGTACGGGACAGGGAAACTACGAGCAGTACTTC | CASSTGQGNYEQYF
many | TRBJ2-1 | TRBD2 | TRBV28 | TGTGCCAGCAGTTTAGGACTAGCGGCCAATGAGCAGTTCTTC | CASSLGLAANEQFF
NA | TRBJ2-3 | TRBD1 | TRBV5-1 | TGCGCCAGCAGCTATCAGGGGGCGCGTGCAGATACGCAGTATTTT | CASSYQGARADTQYF
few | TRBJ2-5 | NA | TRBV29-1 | TGCAGCGTTGGTGTTAGACTCCAAGAGACCCAGTACTTC | CSVGVRLQETQYF
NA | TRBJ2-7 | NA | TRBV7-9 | TGTGCCAGCAGCTCGGCTGTAGTTGAGGCCTACGAGCAGTACTTC | CASSSAVVEAYEQYF
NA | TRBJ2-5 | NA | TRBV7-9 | TGTGCCAGCAGCCCAAGTGGTGGAAGAGAGCGACGGCAAGAGACCCAGTACTTC | CASSPSGGRERRQETQYF
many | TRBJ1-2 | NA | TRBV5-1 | TGCGCCAGCAGCACCGGGGAATCCGGTTATGGCTACACCTTC | CASSTGESGYGYTF
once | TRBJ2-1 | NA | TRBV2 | TGTGCCAGCAGTTCCCTCCTAGGCAATGAGCAGTTCTTC | CASSSLLGNEQFF
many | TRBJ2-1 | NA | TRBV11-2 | TGTGCCAGCAGCTCAGTGGGACCGACCTACAATGAGCAGTTCTTC | CASSSVGPTYNEQFF
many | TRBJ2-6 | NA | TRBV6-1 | TGTGCCAGTTCGGGTCGTGCCTCTGGGGCCAACGTCCTGACTTTC | CASSGRASGANVLTF
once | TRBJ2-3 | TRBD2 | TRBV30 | TGTGCCTGGAGTGCTCTTCTGCGGGAGAGGCGAGATACGCAGTATTTT | CAWSALLRERRDTQYF
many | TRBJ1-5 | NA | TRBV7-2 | TGTGCCAGCAGCTTAGTAGGGGGGGTGGATCAGCCCCAGCATTTT | CASSLVGGVDQPQHF
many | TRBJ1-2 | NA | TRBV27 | TGTGCCAGCACCCAATCCCCGAGCTATGGCTACACCTTC | CASTQSPSYGYTF
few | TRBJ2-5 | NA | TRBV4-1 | TGCGCCAGCAGCCAAGATAGTCGTCGGGGGACCCAGTACTTC | CASSQDSRRGTQYF
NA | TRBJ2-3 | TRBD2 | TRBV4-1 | TGCGCCAGCAGCCACCCCAAGACTAGCGGGAGGTTAGATACGCAGTATTTT | CASSHPKTSGRLDTQYF
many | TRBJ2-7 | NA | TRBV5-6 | TGTGCCAGCAGCCGTGGGCGGTACGAGCAGTACTTC | CASSRGRYEQYF
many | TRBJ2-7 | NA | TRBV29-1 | TGCAGCGTTGAACGGCCAGAAGCAGGCGAGCAGTACTTC | CSVERPEAGEQYF
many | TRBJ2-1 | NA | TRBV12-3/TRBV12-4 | TGTGCCAGCAGGCCCACCCCCGGGACCACAACCAAGAGCTCCTACAATGAGCAGTTCTTC | CASRPTPGTTTKSSYNEQFF
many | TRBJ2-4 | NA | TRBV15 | TGTGCCACCAGCAGAGATCCGGGGAGCATCAAAAACATTCAGTACTTC | CATSRDPGSIKNIQYF
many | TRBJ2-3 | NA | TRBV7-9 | TGTGCCAGCAGTGGGAATACGCAGTATTTT | CASSGNTQYF
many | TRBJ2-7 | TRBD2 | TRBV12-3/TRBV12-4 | TGTGCCAGCACTGACTCTAGCGGGAGCTCCTACGAGCAGTACTTC | CASTDSSGSSYEQYF
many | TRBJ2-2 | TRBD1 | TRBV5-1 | TGCGCCAGCAGCTTGGAGCCAGGGGGCCTCACCGGGGAGCTGTTTTTT | CASSLEPGGLTGELFF
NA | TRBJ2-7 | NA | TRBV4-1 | TGCGCCAGCAGCCAAGAGTCAGGAGCTTACTACGAGCAGTACTTC | CASSQESGAYYEQYF
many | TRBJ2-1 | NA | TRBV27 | TGTGCCAGCAGTTTAGTCCTCTCCTCCAATGAGCAGTTCTTC | CASSLVLSSNEQFF
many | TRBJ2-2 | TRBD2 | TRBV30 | TGTGCCTGGAGGGAGCGGGCTAGCGGGGGGACCGGGGAGCTGTTTTTT | CAWRERASGGTGELFF
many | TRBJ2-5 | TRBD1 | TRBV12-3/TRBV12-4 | TGTGCCAGCAGACGGGGACAGCAAATCCAAGAGACCCAGTACTTC | CASRRGQQIQETQYF
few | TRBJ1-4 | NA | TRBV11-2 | TGTGCCAGCAGCTTAGGTCCGGGGTTGGATGAAAAACTGTTTTTT | CASSLGPGLDEKLFF
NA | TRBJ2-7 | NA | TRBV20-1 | TGCAGTGCCCAAAGAGAGCAGAAGCAGTACTTC | CSAQREQKQYF
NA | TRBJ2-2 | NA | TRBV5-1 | TGCGCCAGCAGCTCGGGGTGGGCCGGGGAGCTGTTTTTT | CASSSGWAGELFF
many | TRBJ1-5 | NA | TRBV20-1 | TGCAGTGCATACCCCACGGTCTTACAGAAACATCAGCCCCAGCATTTT | CSAYPTVLQKHQPQHF
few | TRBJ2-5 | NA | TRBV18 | TGTGCCAGCTCGTTACACCCCCCAGCCTCCCAAGAGACCCAGTACTTC | CASSLHPPASQETQYF
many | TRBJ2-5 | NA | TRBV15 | TGTGCCACCAGCAGAGATTTAGCAGGACAAGAGACCCAGTACTTC | CATSRDLAGQETQYF
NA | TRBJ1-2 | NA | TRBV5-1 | TGCGCCAGCAGCTTGGGACAGCTCAGAAATGGCTACACCTTC | CASSLGQLRNGYTF
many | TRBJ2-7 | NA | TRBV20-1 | TGCAGTGCTAGCCCCCCGACAGGGAGGGCCTACGAGCAGTACTTC | CSASPPTGRAYEQYF
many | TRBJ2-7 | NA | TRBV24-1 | TGTGCCACCAGTGCGGGGTTCGAGCAGTACTTC | CATSAGFEQYF
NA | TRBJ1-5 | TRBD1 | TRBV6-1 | TGTGCCAGCAGTGCGGGGGACAGGCCCTCGCCCCAGCATTTT | CASSAGDRPSPQHF
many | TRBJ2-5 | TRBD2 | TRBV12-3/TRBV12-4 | TGTGCCACCACGACTAGCGGGAGTGGGTTAGAGACCCAGTACTTC | CATTTSGSGLETQYF
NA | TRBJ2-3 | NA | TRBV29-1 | TGCAGCGCTGCAGGATTCCAAGATACGCAGTATTTT | CSAAGFQDTQYF
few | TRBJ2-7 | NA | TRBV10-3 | TGTGCCATAACCCCTAGCGTACTAAGCTCCTACGAGCAGTACTTC | CAITPSVLSSYEQYF
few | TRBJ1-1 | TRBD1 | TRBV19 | TGTGCCAGTGAAACCCGGGACAGGCAAAACACTGAAGCTTTCTTT | CASETRDRQNTEAFF
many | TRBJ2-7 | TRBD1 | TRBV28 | TGTGCCAGCAGTACGCCCGGGACAGGGGGCGGCGAGCAGTACTTC | CASSTPGTGGGEQYF
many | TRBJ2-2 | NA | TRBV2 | TGTGCCAGCAGTGAAATAGGGGGGCAGGGCGGGGAGCTGTTTTTT | CASSEIGGQGGELFF
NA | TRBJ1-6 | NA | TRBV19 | TGTGCCAGTAGTCAGCCCTATAATTCACCCCTCCACTTT | CASSQPYNSPLHF